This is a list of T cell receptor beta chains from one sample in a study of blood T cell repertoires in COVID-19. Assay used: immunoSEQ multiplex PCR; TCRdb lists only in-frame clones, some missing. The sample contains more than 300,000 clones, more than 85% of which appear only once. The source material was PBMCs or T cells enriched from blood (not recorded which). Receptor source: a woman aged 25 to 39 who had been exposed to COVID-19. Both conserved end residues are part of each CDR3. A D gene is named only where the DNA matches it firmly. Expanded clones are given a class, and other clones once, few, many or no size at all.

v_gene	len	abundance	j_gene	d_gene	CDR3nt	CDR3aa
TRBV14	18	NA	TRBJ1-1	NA	TGTGCCAGCAGCCAAGCCCGGATTGGGGCCGTGATGAACACTGAAGCTTTCTTT	CASSQARIGAVMNTEAFF
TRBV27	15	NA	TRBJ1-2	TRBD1	TGTGCCAGCAGTTTAAGAGGCGACAGGGGCGATGGCTACACCTTC	CASSLRGDRGDGYTF
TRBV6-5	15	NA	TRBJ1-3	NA	TGTGCCAGCAGCCGACGGGACTACTCTGGAAACACCATATATTTT	CASSRRDYSGNTIYF
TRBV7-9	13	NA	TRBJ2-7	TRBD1	TGTGCCAGCTCGGACAGGGATTCCTACGAGCAGTACTTC	CASSDRDSYEQYF
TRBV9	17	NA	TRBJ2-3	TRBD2	TGTGCCAGCAGCGTAGAGTCTAGCGGGGGGGACACAGATACGCAGTATTTT	CASSVESSGGDTDTQYF
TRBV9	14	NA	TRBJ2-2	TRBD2	TGTGCCAGCAGCACCGGACTAGGGGCCGGGGAGCTGTTTTTT	CASSTGLGAGELFF
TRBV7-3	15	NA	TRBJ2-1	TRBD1	TGTGCCAGCAGCTTAAGACAGGGATCCTACAATGAGCAGTTCTTC	CASSLRQGSYNEQFF
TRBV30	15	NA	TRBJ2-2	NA	TGTGCCTGGAGTGTACGGTCTCCGGACACCGGGGAGCTGTTTTTT	CAWSVRSPDTGELFF
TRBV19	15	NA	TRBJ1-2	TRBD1	TGTGCCAGTAGTCTGGGACAGGGGGTTCTCTATGGCTACACCTTC	CASSLGQGVLYGYTF
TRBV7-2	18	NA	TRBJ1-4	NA	TGTGCCAGCAGCTTAGTCTCTCAGGGGCGCTCGGGGAGTGAAAAACTGTTTTTT	CASSLVSQGRSGSEKLFF
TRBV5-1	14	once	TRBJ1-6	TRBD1	TGCGCCAGCAGCCCGGACAGGGTGGGGTCACCCCTCCACTTT	CASSPDRVGSPLHF
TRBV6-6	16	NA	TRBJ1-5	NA	TGTGCCAGCAGTTACTCCCCGATGGCACCTAATCAGCCCCAGCATTTT	CASSYSPMAPNQPQHF
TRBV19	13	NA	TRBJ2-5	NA	TGTGCCAGTAGCTGGGCAGACCAAGAGACCCAGTACTTC	CASSWADQETQYF
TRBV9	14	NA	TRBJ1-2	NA	TGTGCCAGCAGCCCCCGTCAGTATAGGGGCGGCTACACCTTC	CASSPRQYRGGYTF
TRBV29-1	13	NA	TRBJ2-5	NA	TGCAGCGGCGGGACAGTCGTTCGGGAGACCCAGTACTTC	CSGGTVVRETQYF
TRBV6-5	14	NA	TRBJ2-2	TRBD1	TGTGCCATGCAGGGGGCGCCGAACACCGGGGAGCTGTTTTTT	CAMQGAPNTGELFF
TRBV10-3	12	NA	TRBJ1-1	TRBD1	TGTGCCATCAGTGAGACAGAGGGGGCAGCTTTCTTT	CAISETEGAAFF
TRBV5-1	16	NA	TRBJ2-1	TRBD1	TGCGCCAGCAGCTTGAGTATACAGGGGGCATACAATGAGCAGTTCTTC	CASSLSIQGAYNEQFF
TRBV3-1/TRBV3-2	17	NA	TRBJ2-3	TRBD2	TGTGCCAGCAGCCAAGATTGGGGCGGGGGGCGCACAGATACGCAGTATTTT	CASSQDWGGGRTDTQYF
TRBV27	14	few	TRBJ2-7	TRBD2	TGTGCCAGCAGTTTAACGGGGGGGCCGTGGGAGCAGTACTTC	CASSLTGGPWEQYF
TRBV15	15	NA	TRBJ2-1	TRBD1	TGTGCCACCAGCAGAGGACAGGGAAACTACAATGAGCAGTTCTTC	CATSRGQGNYNEQFF
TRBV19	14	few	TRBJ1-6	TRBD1	TGTGCCAGTAGGGGACAGGGGAGGAATTCACCCCTCCACTTT	CASRGQGRNSPLHF
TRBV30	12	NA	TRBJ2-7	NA	TGTGCCTGGAGTGACAGCCAGTACGAGCAGTACTTC	CAWSDSQYEQYF
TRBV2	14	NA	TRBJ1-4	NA	TGTGCCAGCCACCACCGAGGGTATGGTGAAAAACTGTTTTTT	CASHHRGYGEKLFF
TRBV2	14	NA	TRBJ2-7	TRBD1	TGTGCCAGCAGCAGGACAGGGGGTACCTACGAGCAGTACTTC	CASSRTGGTYEQYF
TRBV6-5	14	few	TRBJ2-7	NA	TGTGCCAGCACCCTAGATCAGATCAGGGACGAGCAGTACTTC	CASTLDQIRDEQYF
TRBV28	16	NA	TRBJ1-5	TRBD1	TGTGCCAGCAGTTTACGACAGGGATGGGATTCGGAGCCCCAGCATTTT	CASSLRQGWDSEPQHF
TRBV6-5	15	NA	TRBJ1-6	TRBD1	TGTGCCAGCAGACAGACAGGGATAGGCAATTCACCCCTCCACTTT	CASRQTGIGNSPLHF
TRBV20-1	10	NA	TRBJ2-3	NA	TGCAGTGCTCAGCGATATACGCAGTATTTT	CSAQRYTQYF
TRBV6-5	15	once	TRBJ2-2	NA	TGTGCCAGCAGTAATGAACTAGAATGGACCGGGGAGCTGTTTTTT	CASSNELEWTGELFF
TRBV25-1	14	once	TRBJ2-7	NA	TGTGCCAGCGCACGGCGGATCGGCCCCTACGAGCAGTACTTC	CASARRIGPYEQYF
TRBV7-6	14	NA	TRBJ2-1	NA	TGTGCCAGCGGCCCGGGGGGCGGTAACGGTGAGCAGTTCTTC	CASGPGGGNGEQFF
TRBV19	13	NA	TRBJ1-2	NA	TGTGCCAGTACGTTAAGGGGTTTCTATGGCTACACCTTC	CASTLRGFYGYTF
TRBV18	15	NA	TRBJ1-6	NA	TGTGCCAGCTCACGCCTCGGGGAAAGGAGTTCACCCCTCCACTTT	CASSRLGERSSPLHF
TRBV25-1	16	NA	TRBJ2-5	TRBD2	TGTGCCAGCAGTAGCAGCTTAGCGGGGTACAAAGAGACCCAGTACTTC	CASSSSLAGYKETQYF
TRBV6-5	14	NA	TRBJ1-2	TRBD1	TGTGCCAGCAGAGGGACAGGGAGAAGGGGAGGCTACACCTTC	CASRGTGRRGGYTF
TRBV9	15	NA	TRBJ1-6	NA	TGTGCCAGCAGCGTATGGGAAGACGGGAGTTCACCCCTCCACTTT	CASSVWEDGSSPLHF
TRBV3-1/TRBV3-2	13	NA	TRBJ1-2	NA	TGTGCCAGCAGCCAAAGTCCGCGGGGGGGCTACACCTTC	CASSQSPRGGYTF
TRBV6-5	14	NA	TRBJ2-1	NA	TGTGCCAGCAGCGGGTTTAGCTCCTACAATGAGCAGTTCTTC	CASSGFSSYNEQFF
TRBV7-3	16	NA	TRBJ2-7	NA	TGTGCCAGCAGCCCAAGGGGGGGGACTCCGTCCTACGAGCAGTACTTC	CASSPRGGTPSYEQYF
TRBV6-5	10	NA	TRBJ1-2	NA	TGTGCCAGCAGTCACGGGACATACACCTTC	CASSHGTYTF
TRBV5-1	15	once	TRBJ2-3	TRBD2	TGCGCCAGCAGCTCGGGGACTAGCGATCCAGATACGCAGTATTTT	CASSSGTSDPDTQYF
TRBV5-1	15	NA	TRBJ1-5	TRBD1	TGCGCCAGCAGCTTGGCGGGACAGCGCAATCAGCCCCAGCATTTT	CASSLAGQRNQPQHF
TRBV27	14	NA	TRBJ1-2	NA	TGTGCCAGCAGTCCCAGTGGTCTCACCTATGGCTACACCTTC	CASSPSGLTYGYTF
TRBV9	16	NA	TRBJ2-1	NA	TGTGCCAGCAGCGGCGAGGTCAGGGGGGTAAACAATGAGCAGTTCTTC	CASSGEVRGVNNEQFF
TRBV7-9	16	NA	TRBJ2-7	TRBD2	TGTGCCAGCAGCGATCCGACTAGCGGGGGCCCGGGCGAGCAGTACTTC	CASSDPTSGGPGEQYF